This TCR beta chain derives from a study of blood T cell repertoires in COVID-19. Whole-study context: Samples taken during acute and convalescent COVID-19 were collected in the United States, Italy and Spain. PBMCs, B-cell-depleted T cells, or T cells provided the cDNA or gDNA that made up the material.

In the study's own analysis: Estimates of nucleated cell counts were drawn from the amplification of reference gene primers. Libraries were prepared by immunoSEQ multiplex PCR; TCRdb keeps only in-frame clonotypes and omits some of them. The D gene and trimming were derived from the DNA, and the V and J assignments and clone size from that table. The sample lists 60,000 to 100,000 clones, approximately 90% occurring once. CDR3 length: 14 amino acids. V lost 3 bases to trimming and J lost 6 bases; unmatched junction nucleotides: 1. The germline CDR1 and CDR2 sequences are MRHNA and SNTAGT. This sequence originates from a man aged 50 or older with active COVID-19. The chain couples TRBV6-4 to TRBJ2-1, with 11 bases that match TRBD2. The sample comprised peripheral blood. This chain's CDR3 is CASSEGLAANEQFF. The CDR3 DNA sequence: TGTGCCAGCAGTGAGGGACTAGCGGCCAATGAGCAGTTCTTC.